This T cell receptor beta chain was sequenced during a study of shared clonotypes between healthy human individuals. Study background: Donors had three CD4 naive, three CD4 memory, two CD8 naive and one CD8 memory plate apiece.

Using 200 ng DNA, tens of thousands of T cell genomes, the sorted-subset replicate PCRs were run. TCRdb's copy holds only in-frame clones and misses some; the assay was immunoSEQ multiplex PCR. The table lists about 1.1 million clones, approximately 78% of them singletons. Donation came from healthy HIV-negative adults that had no recent acute infections or vaccinations. Germline CDR1 is SEHNR and CDR2 is FQNEAQ (reference sequence). V was shortened by 11 bases and J by 8 bases, with 12 bases between the two germline ends. This CDR3 comprises 11 residues. Material: memory CD4+ T cells from PBMCs. Documented subset: CD45RA-negative fraction. V gene TRBV7-9 combines with J gene TRBJ1-4; D remains unclear. The receptor comes from a man between 18 and 35 years old in good health. Some clones in this sample may be carry-over from other donors' samples. CDR3 sequence (DNA): TGTGCCGGAACGACGGGGGAAAAACTGTTTTTT. Translation: CAGTTGEKLFF. Full variable domain (outside the CDR3, taken from reference TRBV7-9 and TRBJ1-4): DTGVSQNPRHKITKRGQNVTFRCDPISEHNRLYWYRQTLGQGPEFLTYFQNEAQLEKSRLLSDRFSAERPKGSFSTLEIQRTEQGDSAMYLCAGTTGEKLFFGSGTQLSVL.